Listed below are T cell receptor beta chains from one sample, sequenced in a study of PD-1 blockade in classical Hodgkin lymphoma. The repertoire was sequenced with immunoSEQ multiplex PCR; TCRdb's copy has only in-frame clones and lacks some. The table records some 22,000 clones, over 70% of them present only once. The material sequenced was peripheral blood mononuclear cells (PBMCs), taken before the fourth cycle of nivolumab. Receptor source: a human donor with classical Hodgkin lymphoma. CDR3s include the opening cysteine and the closing phenylalanine or tryptophan. Each record gives: CDR3 DNA, CDR3 protein, J gene, V gene, clone size, D gene. The D gene is left open where the match is weak. Expanded clones are given a class, and other clones once, few, many or no size at all.

cdr3_nt: TGCAGCGTCCACCCGGGAACATCCTACAATGAGCAGTTCTTC
cdr3_aa: CSVHPGTSYNEQFF
j_call: TRBJ2-1
v_call: TRBV29-1
clone_size: few
d_call: NA

cdr3_nt: TGTGCCATCAGTGAGTCACTACAGGATTTATCTGGAAACACCATATATTTT
cdr3_aa: CAISESLQDLSGNTIYF
j_call: TRBJ1-3
v_call: TRBV10-3
clone_size: NA
d_call: NA

cdr3_nt: TGTGCCAGCAGTTACCTTACCGGACAGGGGTACTATGGCTACACCTTC
cdr3_aa: CASSYLTGQGYYGYTF
j_call: TRBJ1-2
v_call: TRBV6-5
clone_size: few
d_call: TRBD1

cdr3_nt: TGCAGCGTCAAAACAGGGGAGTCACCCCTCCACTTT
cdr3_aa: CSVKTGESPLHF
j_call: TRBJ1-6
v_call: TRBV29-1
clone_size: NA
d_call: TRBD1

cdr3_nt: TGTGCCAGCAGCCAAGTACAGGGAGGTCGGACAACTAATGAAAAACTGTTTTTT
cdr3_aa: CASSQVQGGRTTNEKLFF
j_call: TRBJ1-4
v_call: TRBV4-2
clone_size: NA
d_call: NA

cdr3_nt: TGTGCCATAGACTCGGGACCGAACTCTGGAAACACCATATATTTT
cdr3_aa: CAIDSGPNSGNTIYF
j_call: TRBJ1-3
v_call: TRBV19
clone_size: NA
d_call: NA

cdr3_nt: TGTGCCAGCAGTGGGACCGGGACAGGGAATTCACCCCTCCACTTT
cdr3_aa: CASSGTGTGNSPLHF
j_call: TRBJ1-6
v_call: TRBV2
clone_size: NA
d_call: TRBD1

cdr3_nt: TGTGCCAGCAGCTCCATTCACAGGGGCGATGAGCAGTTCTTC
cdr3_aa: CASSSIHRGDEQFF
j_call: TRBJ2-1
v_call: TRBV7-9
clone_size: NA
d_call: TRBD1

cdr3_nt: TGTGCCAGCAGCGTAGACGCTAGCGCAAACAATGAGCAGTTCTTC
cdr3_aa: CASSVDASANNEQFF
j_call: TRBJ2-1
v_call: TRBV9
clone_size: NA
d_call: NA

cdr3_nt: TGTGCCAGCAGTGGGAGATTGAAGAACACTGAAGCTTTCTTT
cdr3_aa: CASSGRLKNTEAFF
j_call: TRBJ1-1
v_call: TRBV6-1
clone_size: NA
d_call: NA

cdr3_nt: TGTGCCAGCTCACCGCGGGACACCGCTATCGGGGAGCTGTTTTTT
cdr3_aa: CASSPRDTAIGELFF
j_call: TRBJ2-2
v_call: TRBV18
clone_size: NA
d_call: NA

cdr3_nt: TGTGCCAGCAGCCCCGGGGCCAATGAGCAGTTCTTC
cdr3_aa: CASSPGANEQFF
j_call: TRBJ2-1
v_call: TRBV27
clone_size: NA
d_call: NA

cdr3_nt: TGTGCCAGCATCCCTCCGGGGGGGACAGGGGCAAATACGCAGTATTTT
cdr3_aa: CASIPPGGTGANTQYF
j_call: TRBJ2-3
v_call: TRBV2
clone_size: NA
d_call: TRBD1

cdr3_nt: TGTGCCAGCAGTTACAGCGGGACAGTCTATGGCTACACCTTC
cdr3_aa: CASSYSGTVYGYTF
j_call: TRBJ1-2
v_call: TRBV6-6
clone_size: few
d_call: TRBD1

cdr3_nt: TGTGCCAGCAGCTTAGGGGGGACCACCGGGGAGCTGTTTTTT
cdr3_aa: CASSLGGTTGELFF
j_call: TRBJ2-2
v_call: TRBV11-3
clone_size: NA
d_call: NA

cdr3_nt: TGTGCCAGCAGACCGACCATCGGGGCAGGGTTTGAAAAACTGTTTTTT
cdr3_aa: CASRPTIGAGFEKLFF
j_call: TRBJ1-4
v_call: TRBV28
clone_size: NA
d_call: NA

cdr3_nt: TGCGCCAGCAGTGATAGGGGGTGGAACACTGAAGCTTTCTTT
cdr3_aa: CASSDRGWNTEAFF
j_call: TRBJ1-1
v_call: TRBV10-2
clone_size: NA
d_call: NA

cdr3_nt: TGTGCCAGTAGTACCCCCAGCTATGGCTACACCTTC
cdr3_aa: CASSTPSYGYTF
j_call: TRBJ1-2
v_call: TRBV19
clone_size: NA
d_call: NA

cdr3_nt: TGCGCCAGCAGGTCGACAGACTCTGGAAACACCATATATTTT
cdr3_aa: CASRSTDSGNTIYF
j_call: TRBJ1-3
v_call: TRBV5-1
clone_size: NA
d_call: NA

cdr3_nt: TGCGCCAGCAGCCCAAGCGGGAGCTCCTACAATGAGCAGTTCTTC
cdr3_aa: CASSPSGSSYNEQFF
j_call: TRBJ2-1
v_call: TRBV5-1
clone_size: few
d_call: TRBD2

cdr3_nt: TGTGCCAGCTCACCACCGGCTCCGGGGATCAATGTAGATACGCAGTATTTT
cdr3_aa: CASSPPAPGINVDTQYF
j_call: TRBJ2-3
v_call: TRBV18
clone_size: NA
d_call: NA

cdr3_nt: TGCAGCGTTGGCCAGGGTGACTATGGCTACACCTTC
cdr3_aa: CSVGQGDYGYTF
j_call: TRBJ1-2
v_call: TRBV29-1
clone_size: few
d_call: NA

cdr3_nt: TGTGCCAGCTCAACGACAGGGGCAAAACTCTCCTACGAGCAGTACTTC
cdr3_aa: CASSTTGAKLSYEQYF
j_call: TRBJ2-7
v_call: TRBV18
clone_size: NA
d_call: TRBD1

cdr3_nt: TGCGCCAGCAACCGGGAGGAAGGGCGTAATGAGCAGTTCTTC
cdr3_aa: CASNREEGRNEQFF
j_call: TRBJ2-1
v_call: TRBV5-1
clone_size: NA
d_call: TRBD2

cdr3_nt: TGTGCCAGCAGTTCGCATCCCATGGGGGAGACCCAGTACTTC
cdr3_aa: CASSSHPMGETQYF
j_call: TRBJ2-5
v_call: TRBV28
clone_size: NA
d_call: NA

cdr3_nt: TGTGCCAGCAGATCTCAGACTAGCGGGAGTTACGAGCAGTACTTC
cdr3_aa: CASRSQTSGSYEQYF
j_call: TRBJ2-7
v_call: TRBV6-5
clone_size: NA
d_call: TRBD2

cdr3_nt: TGCGCCAGCAGTGAGATCGCTAGCGGGAGAAAAGAGACCCAGTACTTC
cdr3_aa: CASSEIASGRKETQYF
j_call: TRBJ2-5
v_call: TRBV10-1
clone_size: few
d_call: TRBD2

cdr3_nt: TGTGCCAGTGCGCAGCACTCCTACGAGCAGTACTTC
cdr3_aa: CASAQHSYEQYF
j_call: TRBJ2-7
v_call: TRBV27
clone_size: few
d_call: NA

cdr3_nt: TGTGCCAGCAGCTTGCGGGGGATGAACACTGAAGCTTTCTTT
cdr3_aa: CASSLRGMNTEAFF
j_call: TRBJ1-1
v_call: TRBV7-9
clone_size: NA
d_call: NA

cdr3_nt: TGTGCCAGCAGTTACACGGGGGACGAGCAGTACTTC
cdr3_aa: CASSYTGDEQYF
j_call: TRBJ2-7
v_call: TRBV6-8
clone_size: NA
d_call: NA

cdr3_nt: TGTGCCAGCCTACAGGGGAAGGAACACTATGGCTACACCTTC
cdr3_aa: CASLQGKEHYGYTF
j_call: TRBJ1-2
v_call: TRBV18
clone_size: NA
d_call: TRBD1

cdr3_nt: TGCGCCAGCAGCACGGGACTAGGGGCTAACTATGGCTACACCTTC
cdr3_aa: CASSTGLGANYGYTF
j_call: TRBJ1-2
v_call: TRBV5-1
clone_size: NA
d_call: NA

cdr3_nt: TGTGCCAGCAGCTTCCTAGTGGTAGAGACCCAGTACTTC
cdr3_aa: CASSFLVVETQYF
j_call: TRBJ2-5
v_call: TRBV7-2
clone_size: NA
d_call: NA

cdr3_nt: TGTGCCTGGAGTCCGGGACTTGATACGCAGTATTTT
cdr3_aa: CAWSPGLDTQYF
j_call: TRBJ2-3
v_call: TRBV30
clone_size: NA
d_call: NA

cdr3_nt: TGTGCCAGCAGCTTAGGTGCGGGAGAAAGTTACGAGCAGTACTTC
cdr3_aa: CASSLGAGESYEQYF
j_call: TRBJ2-7
v_call: TRBV7-8
clone_size: NA
d_call: TRBD2

cdr3_nt: TGTGCCAGCAGTTCGGTTTCTGGCTACACCTTC
cdr3_aa: CASSSVSGYTF
j_call: TRBJ1-2
v_call: TRBV6-1
clone_size: NA
d_call: NA

cdr3_nt: TGTGCCAGCAGGTACAGCGGCAATGAGCAGTTCTTC
cdr3_aa: CASRYSGNEQFF
j_call: TRBJ2-1
v_call: TRBV13
clone_size: NA
d_call: NA

cdr3_nt: TGCGCCAGCAGCTGGAATCCGGGACTAGAGGGTAGGGCCAAAAACATTCAGTACTTC
cdr3_aa: CASSWNPGLEGRAKNIQYF
j_call: TRBJ2-4
v_call: TRBV5-1
clone_size: few
d_call: TRBD2

cdr3_nt: TGTGCCAGCAGTTTATCGGGACTAGCGGCCACTGCCTACGAGCAGTACTTC
cdr3_aa: CASSLSGLAATAYEQYF
j_call: TRBJ2-7
v_call: TRBV27
clone_size: NA
d_call: TRBD2

cdr3_nt: TGTGCCAGCAGTGAAGCGGTGCGGCGCGAGCCCCAGCATTTT
cdr3_aa: CASSEAVRREPQHF
j_call: TRBJ1-5
v_call: TRBV2
clone_size: NA
d_call: NA

cdr3_nt: TGCGCCAGCAGCCAAGAGGGACTAGTCCACGAGCAGTACTTC
cdr3_aa: CASSQEGLVHEQYF
j_call: TRBJ2-7
v_call: TRBV4-1
clone_size: NA
d_call: TRBD2

cdr3_nt: TGTGCCAGTAGTCCCAGCGGGAGGGGTGAGCAGTTCTTC
cdr3_aa: CASSPSGRGEQFF
j_call: TRBJ2-1
v_call: TRBV19
clone_size: NA
d_call: TRBD2

cdr3_nt: TGTGCCAGCAGCACGAACAGGGGGGGTTATGGCTACACCTTC
cdr3_aa: CASSTNRGGYGYTF
j_call: TRBJ1-2
v_call: TRBV11-2
clone_size: NA
d_call: TRBD1

cdr3_nt: TGTGCCACCGAAAGGGGACTTCAAGAGACCCAGTACTTC
cdr3_aa: CATERGLQETQYF
j_call: TRBJ2-5
v_call: TRBV15
clone_size: NA
d_call: NA

cdr3_nt: TGTGCCAGCAGCGAATCTAGCGGGCCTTACGAGCAGTACTTC
cdr3_aa: CASSESSGPYEQYF
j_call: TRBJ2-7
v_call: TRBV9
clone_size: NA
d_call: TRBD2

cdr3_nt: TGTGCCAGCAGTGACTCGGGATCCGGGGGTGAGACCCAGTACTTC
cdr3_aa: CASSDSGSGGETQYF
j_call: TRBJ2-5
v_call: TRBV6-4
clone_size: NA
d_call: NA

cdr3_nt: TGTGCCAGCTCACCGGGCATCGGGTCTACCCAGTACTTC
cdr3_aa: CASSPGIGSTQYF
j_call: TRBJ2-5
v_call: TRBV18
clone_size: NA
d_call: NA

cdr3_nt: TGTGCCAGCAGTTTCATTAGCGGCACAGATACGCAGTATTTT
cdr3_aa: CASSFISGTDTQYF
j_call: TRBJ2-3
v_call: TRBV28
clone_size: NA
d_call: NA